This T cell receptor beta chain was recovered during a study of T cell repertoires in cytomegalovirus infection. The overall study: An indication of both CMV infection and matching HLA type came from public TCR beta signatures.

General study findings and limits: What dominated the ex vivo response were HLA-C-restricted CMV-specific TCR beta clonotypes. Identification of carriers of CMV plus the relevant HLA was performed using cumulative public TCR beta family frequency.

Per the germline V gene, CDR1 is GTSNPN and CDR2 is SVGIG (reference sequence). The CDR3 runs to 13 residues. V lost 3 bases to trimming and J lost 5 bases, with 13 bases between them. As regards this clonotype: As yet, its antigen is unknown.

TCRdb reanalysed the reads using MiXCR and keeps one entry per CDR3 protein. There are 150,000 to 200,000 distinct CDR3 sequences in the sample; about an eighth occur only once, and approximately 30% lies in the top ten. The TCR sequence derives from a human donor in good health (CMV status not recorded). Some clones in this sample may be carry-over from other donors' samples. The chain recombines TRBV30 with TRBJ1-1, with D possibly matching TRBD1 (5 bases). Source material: PBMCs. The CDR3 region is CAWRQAAITEAFF. The CDR3 nucleotides read TGTGCCTGGAGACAGGCTGCGATAACTGAAGCTTTCTTT.